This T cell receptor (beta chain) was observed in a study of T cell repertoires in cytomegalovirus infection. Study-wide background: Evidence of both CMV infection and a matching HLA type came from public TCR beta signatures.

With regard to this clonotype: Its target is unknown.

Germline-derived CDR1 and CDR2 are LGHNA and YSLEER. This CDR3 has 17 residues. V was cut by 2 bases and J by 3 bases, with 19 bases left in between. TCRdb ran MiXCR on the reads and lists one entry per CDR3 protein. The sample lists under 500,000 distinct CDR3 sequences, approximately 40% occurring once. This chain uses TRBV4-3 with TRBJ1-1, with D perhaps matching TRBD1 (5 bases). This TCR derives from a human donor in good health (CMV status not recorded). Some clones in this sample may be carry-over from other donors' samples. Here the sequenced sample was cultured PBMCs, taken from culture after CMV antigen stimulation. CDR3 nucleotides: TGCGCCAGCAGCCAAACCCGTGAGTGGGCGGGGGACACTGAAGCTTTCTTT. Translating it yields CASSQTREWAGDTEAFF.